The 28 T cell receptor beta chains in this list originate from one sample, sequenced in a study of T cells in localized non-small cell lung cancer. Libraries were prepared by immunoSEQ multiplex PCR; TCRdb keeps only in-frame clonotypes and omits some of them. In the table there are under 20,000 clones, 91% of which are singletons. The material was peripheral blood, obtained before any cancer treatment. The source of these receptors is a woman aged 35 to 70 with stage I lung adenocarcinoma.

This chain connects TRBV10-2 to TRBJ2-7, with no clear D. V was cut by 4 bases and J by 1 base, with 8 bases left in between. This CDR3 region has 13 residues. Germline CDR1 reads WSHSY; CDR2 reads SAAADI. The CDR3 region is CASSVSDSYEQYF. CDR3 in DNA: TGCGCCAGCAGTGTATCGGATTCCTACGAGCAGTACTTC.

With regard to this clone: Germline and junction disagree at one end, which may indicate a read error. The chain uses TRBV5-1 and TRBJ2-7, with a tentative D call TRBD1 (6 bases). The CDR3 has 12 residues. The germline V gene encodes CDR1 SGHRS and CDR2 YFSETQ. CDR3 region: CASEQGTYEQYF. The CDR3 nucleotides are TGTGCCAGCGAACAGGGAACCTACGAGCAGTACTTC. Looking up the rest from reference TRBV5-1 and TRBJ2-7 gives the full variable domain: KAGVTQTPRYLIKTRGQQVTLSCSPISGHRSVSWYQQTPGQGLQFLFEYFSETQRNKGNFPGRFSGRQFSNSRSEMNVSTLELGDSALYLCASEQGTYEQYFGPGTRLTVT.

The chain employs TRBV6-1 and TRBJ2-7; 10 bases fit TRBD1. Germline V gene data show CDR1 as MNHNS and CDR2 as SASEGT. V trimming: 4 bases; J trimming: 1 base; junction bases outside the gene matches: 4. The CDR3 sequence is 15 residues long. The CDR3 loop is CASSGQGAASYEQYF. The CDR3 nucleotides read TGTGCCAGCAGTGGACAGGGGGCCGCGTCCTACGAGCAGTACTTC.

The chain recombines TRBV12-5 with TRBJ2-7, with no clear D. The CDR3 runs to 12 residues. The V end was cut by 9 bases, the J end by 2 bases, with 11 bases between. Germline values: CDR1 LGHNT, CDR2 FRNRAP. This CDR3 reads CASQRLPYEQYF. The CDR3 nucleotides are TGTGCTAGCCAGCGATTACCCTACGAGCAGTACTTC. The whole variable domain, filled in from reference TRBV12-5 and TRBJ2-7, reads DARVTQTPRHKVTEMGQEVTMRCQPILGHNTVFWYRQTMMQGLELLAYFRNRAPLDDSGMPKDRFSAEMPDATLATLKIQPSEPRDSAVYFCASQRLPYEQYFGPGTRLTVT.

The rearrangement links TRBV12-5 to TRBJ2-6; tentatively, D is TRBD1 (5 bases). Germline V CDR1 and CDR2: LGHNT, FRNRAP. V lost 5 bases, J lost 5 bases, and 22 bases lay in between. The CDR3 has 18 residues. Here the CDR3 DNA reads TGTGCTAGTGGTAGAACAGCTGCAGGACAAAGTCGGGCCAACGTCCTGACTTTC. This translates into CASGRTAAGQSRANVLTF.

The J gene is TRBJ1-2, the V gene TRBV18; D not certain. V was pared by 2 bases and J by 2 bases, with 6 bases between. The germline gives CDR1 KGHSH, CDR2 LQKENI. This CDR3 spans 13 amino acids. The CDR3 sequence is CASSPNENYGYTF. DNA for the CDR3: TGTGCCAGCTCACCAAACGAAAACTATGGCTACACCTTC.

V gene TRBV19 combines with J gene TRBJ2-5; a weak D match, TRBD2 (5 bases). Germline V gene lookup returns CDR1 LNHDA and CDR2 SQIVND (reference sequence). The CDR3 consists of 13 residues. The V end lost 3 bases, the J end lost 6 bases, and 11 bases lay between the germline ends. Written as DNA, the CDR3 is TGTGCCAGTAGTATCGCGGGTTCGAAGACCCAGTACTTC. Amino acid sequence: CASSIAGSKTQYF.

The chain recombines TRBV19 with TRBJ2-1; 9 positions agree with TRBD2. CDR3 size: 16 residues. Trimming at V came to 5 bases and at J to 8 bases, leaving 13 bases not matched to a gene. Germline CDR1 reads LNHDA; CDR2 reads SQIVND (reference sequence). The CDR3 is CASSRPRRGGLDEQFF. In DNA form, the CDR3 reads TGTGCCAGTAGTCGCCCTAGGCGGGGGGGCCTGGATGAGCAGTTCTTC.

The chain links TRBV7-6 to TRBJ2-7; tentative D call: TRBD2 (5 bases). The CDR3 totals 15 residues. V dropped 1 base and J dropped 0 bases, with 10 bases sitting between them. Germline CDR1 SGHVS, CDR2 FNYEAQ. CDR3 sequence reads: CASSLETGNSYEQYF. CDR3 nucleotides: TGTGCCAGCAGCTTAGAGACCGGGAACTCCTACGAGCAGTACTTC. The full variable domain, in which reference TRBV7-6 and TRBJ2-7 provide the parts outside the CDR3, is GAGVSQSPRYKVTKRGQDVALRCDPISGHVSLYWYRQALGQGPEFLTYFNYEAQQDKSGLPNDRFSAERPEGSISTLTIQRTEQRDSAMYRCASSLETGNSYEQYFGPGTRLTVT.

The genes are TRBV5-4 and TRBJ2-5; 10 nucleotides match TRBD2. The CDR3 consists of 17 residues. Germline values: CDR1 SGHNT, CDR2 YYREEE (reference sequence). V lost 4 bases to trimming and J lost 4 bases; unmatched junction nucleotides: 13. The DNA of the CDR3 is TGTGCCAGCAGCACTCAACCCACTAGCGGGGTAGGAGAGACCCAGTACTTC. This codes for CASSTQPTSGVGETQYF.

The chain is built from TRBV2 and TRBJ2-3; possibly TRBD1 or TRBD2 for D (5 bases each). The V gene lost 3 bases and the J gene lost 0 bases, with 10 bases spanning the gap. Per germline, CDR1 SNHLY and CDR2 FYNNEI. This CDR3 has 15 amino acids. In DNA, the CDR3 is TGTGCCAGCAGTGATAATGGGGGTAGCACAGATACGCAGTATTTT. Its protein is CASSDNGGSTDTQYF.

J is TRBJ2-1 and V is TRBV29-1, with D perhaps TRBD2 (5 bases). V lost 5 bases and J 4 bases, leaving 9 bases between the germline ends. Per the germline V gene, CDR1 is SQVTM and CDR2 is ANQGSEA. The CDR3 has 12 amino acids. CDR3 protein: CSVSEGYNEQFF. The CDR3 DNA follows: TGCAGCGTTAGCGAGGGATACAATGAGCAGTTCTTC.

The genes are TRBV5-1 and TRBJ2-7, with D possibly being TRBD2 (6 bases). Trimming stripped 0 bases from V and 7 bases from J, with 17 bases between. Germline V gene lookup returns CDR1 SGHRS and CDR2 YFSETQ. The CDR3 spans 15 residues. The CDR3 DNA follows: TGCGCCAGCAGCTTGGCCAGGGCTCCTGGAGGGGAGCAGTACTTC. It encodes CASSLARAPGGEQYF.

The chain joins TRBV27 to TRBJ2-7, with 8 bases that match TRBD2. Per the germline V gene, CDR1 is MNHEY and CDR2 is SMNVEV (reference sequence). This CDR3 has 15 amino acids. The V and J ends lost 6 bases and 5 bases, in that order; junction bases with no gene match: 12. CDR3 amino acids: CASSPLQGLGHEQYF. CDR3 bases: TGTGCCAGCAGCCCTCTACAGGGACTAGGCCACGAGCAGTACTTC.

The chain is built from TRBV18 and TRBJ2-7; 9 positions match TRBD2. Germline lookup yields CDR1 KGHSH and CDR2 LQKENI. The ends lost 0 bases at V and 6 bases at J; junction bases unmatched: 12. The CDR3 is made up of 17 amino acids. The CDR3 spells CASSPPNSGSFGGEQYF. The CDR3 DNA reads as TGTGCCAGCTCACCACCTAATAGCGGGAGCTTTGGTGGCGAGCAGTACTTC.

Points on this clone: An end of the junction does not agree with germline; a read error may underlie this. This chain links TRBV6-4 with TRBJ2-7, with D possibly matching TRBD1 (5 bases). Germline V CDR1 and CDR2: MRHNA, SNTAGT. This CDR3 is built from 15 residues. This CDR3 is CASSYSPGQGYEQYF. CDR3 bases: TGTGCCAGCAGTTACTCACCAGGGCAAGGCTACGAGCAGTACTTC.

The chain uses TRBV5-1 and TRBJ2-1, with a possible D match to TRBD1 (5 bases). This CDR3 comprises 13 residues. From germline, CDR1 is SGHRS and CDR2 YFSETQ. The V gene lost 0 bases and the J gene lost 8 bases, with 9 bases spanning the gap. In DNA, the CDR3 is TGCGCCAGCAGCTTGGCCCTCAGGGATGAGCAGTTCTTC. This encodes CASSLALRDEQFF.

This sequence joins TRBV14 and TRBJ1-1; D ambiguous. Trimming shortened V by 2 bases and J by 4 bases, and 8 bases separated the two germline ends. The CDR3 extends over 13 amino acids. Germline V gene data show CDR1 as SGHDN and CDR2 as FVKESK. CDR3 sequence reads: CASSQSSSTEAFF. The CDR3 nucleotides read TGTGCCAGCAGCCAAAGTTCATCCACTGAAGCTTTCTTT.

In this sample, this clone turned up a few times. The chain employs TRBV9 and TRBJ2-3; D possibly uses TRBD1 or TRBD2 (6 bases each). This CDR3 has 16 residues. Trimming shortened V by 0 bases and J by 1 base, and 12 bases separated the two germline ends. Germline CDR1 SGDLS, CDR2 YYNGEE. The CDR3 coding sequence is TGTGCCAGCAGCGTAGGGGGGGCAGGGGGCACAGATACGCAGTATTTT. It translates to CASSVGGAGGTDTQYF.

The DNA of the CDR3 is TGTGCCAGCTCACCCACGGATCAGCCCCAGCATTTT. Amino acid sequence: CASSPTDQPQHF. V usage is TRBV18 and J usage is TRBJ1-5; D uncertain. V was pared by 3 bases and J by 5 bases, with 5 bases between. In germline, CDR1 is KGHSH, CDR2 LQKENI. The length of the CDR3 is 12 residues.

The chain couples TRBV6-6 to TRBJ2-4, with D possibly matching TRBD1 (6 bases). This CDR3 region has 16 residues. Per germline, CDR1 MNHNY and CDR2 SVGAGI (reference sequence). V lost 0 bases to trimming and J lost 7 bases, with 16 bases between them. In DNA form, the CDR3 reads TGTGCCAGCAGTTACTCCAGGACAGAGTTCAAGAACATTCAGTACTTC. It is translated as CASSYSRTEFKNIQYF.

This chain connects TRBV25-1 to TRBJ1-1; D possibly corresponds to TRBD1 (5 bases). CDR1 MGHDK and CDR2 SYGVNS come from the germline V gene. The CDR3 length is 16 residues. V lost 2 bases and J 1 base, leaving 14 bases between the germline ends. The CDR3 DNA follows: TGTGCCAGCAGTGAACTTGGTGGGGGAAGGAACACTGAAGCTTTCTTT. Protein: CASSELGGGRNTEAFF. The whole variable domain, filled in from reference TRBV25-1 and TRBJ1-1, reads EADIYQTPRYLVIGTGKKITLECSQTMGHDKMYWYQQDPGMELHLIHYSYGVNSTEKGDLSSESTVSRIRTEHFPLTLESARPSHTSQYLCASSELGGGRNTEAFFGQGTRLTVV.

This chain links TRBV25-1 with TRBJ1-2; no firm D call. The CDR3 is 13 amino acids. Per germline, CDR1 MGHDK and CDR2 SYGVNS. Trimming stripped 2 bases from V and 4 bases from J, with 8 bases between. The CDR3 spells CASSELEGYGYTF. The CDR3 DNA reads TGTGCCAGCAGTGAACTCGAGGGCTATGGCTACACCTTC.

The V gene is TRBV6-5, the J gene TRBJ1-3; tentatively, D is TRBD1 (6 bases). The CDR3 sequence is 15 residues long. Germline CDR1 reads MNHEY; CDR2 reads SVGAGI. V gave up 2 bases and J gave up 0 bases, with 8 bases separating them. The CDR3 loop reads CASSYNRDSGNTIYF. In DNA, the CDR3 is TGTGCCAGCAGTTACAACAGGGACTCTGGAAACACCATATATTTT.

The chain recombines TRBV28 with TRBJ1-2, with a tentative D call TRBD1 (5 bases). The V gene lost 6 bases and the J gene lost 2 bases, with 10 bases spanning the gap. The germline gives CDR1 MDHEN, CDR2 SYDVKM. This CDR3 has 13 amino acids. The CDR3 region is CASRLGGNYGYTF. The DNA of the CDR3 is TGTGCCAGCAGGCTTGGGGGAAACTATGGCTACACCTTC.

The chain combines TRBV28 with TRBJ2-7, with 7 positions matching TRBD1. Germline V gene lookup returns CDR1 MDHEN and CDR2 SYDVKM. Trimming cost V 1 base and J 1 base; bases outside gene matches: 4. This CDR3 is built from 15 residues. CDR3 nucleotide sequence: TGTGCCAGCAGTTTATCAACAGGGGTTTCCTACGAGCAGTACTTC. Its protein product is CASSLSTGVSYEQYF.

The chain joins TRBV29-1 to TRBJ2-7; D possibly corresponds to TRBD1 (7 bases). The germline V and J ends were trimmed by 0 bases and 3 bases, with 15 bases remaining between them. This CDR3 is 15 amino acids long. Germline CDR1 reads SQVTM; CDR2 reads ANQGSEA. CDR3 amino acids: CSVEEDAGGGYEQYF. The CDR3 nucleotides read TGCAGCGTTGAAGAAGACGCAGGGGGAGGCTACGAGCAGTACTTC.

The V call is TRBV15, the J call TRBJ1-2; the D gene is possibly TRBD1 (5 bases). V was trimmed by 0 bases and J by 5 bases, leaving 13 bases between them. The CDR3 spans 15 residues. Germline V gene data show CDR1 as LNHNV and CDR2 as YYDKDF (reference sequence). The CDR3 loop is CATSRDGDLLYGYTF. The CDR3 nucleotides are TGTGCCACCAGCAGAGATGGGGACCTACTTTATGGCTACACCTTC.